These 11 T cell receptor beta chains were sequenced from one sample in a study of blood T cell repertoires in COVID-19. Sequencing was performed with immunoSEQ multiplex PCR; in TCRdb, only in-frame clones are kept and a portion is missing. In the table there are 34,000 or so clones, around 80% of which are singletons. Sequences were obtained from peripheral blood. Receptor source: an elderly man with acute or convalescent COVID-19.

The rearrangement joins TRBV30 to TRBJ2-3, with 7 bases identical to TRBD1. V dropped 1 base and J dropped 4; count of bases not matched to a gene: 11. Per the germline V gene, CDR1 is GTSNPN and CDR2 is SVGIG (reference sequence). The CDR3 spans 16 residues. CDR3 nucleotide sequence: TGTGCCTGGAGTGACCGGACAGGCAAATTTGCAGATACGCAGTATTTT. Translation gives CAWSDRTGKFADTQYF.

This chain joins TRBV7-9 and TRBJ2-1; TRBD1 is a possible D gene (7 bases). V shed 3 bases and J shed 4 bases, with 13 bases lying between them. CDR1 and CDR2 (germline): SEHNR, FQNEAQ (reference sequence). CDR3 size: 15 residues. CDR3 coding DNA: TGTGCCAGCAGCTTGCGGGACAGTACGTACAATGAGCAGTTCTTC. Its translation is CASSLRDSTYNEQFF.

The DNA of the CDR3 is TGTGCCAGCAGCATTGGGCTGGAGCAGTACTTC. Protein product: CASSIGLEQYF. This sequence joins TRBV2 and TRBJ2-7; no reliable D call. Deletions cut 6 bases from V and 7 bases from J, with 10 bases between. The CDR3 is 11 amino acids. Germline CDR1 and CDR2: SNHLY and FYNNEI.

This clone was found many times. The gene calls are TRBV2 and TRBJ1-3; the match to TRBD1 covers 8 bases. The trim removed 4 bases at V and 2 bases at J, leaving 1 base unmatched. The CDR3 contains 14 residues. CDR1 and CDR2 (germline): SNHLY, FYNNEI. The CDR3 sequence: CASSGTGTGNTIYF. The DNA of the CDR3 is TGTGCCAGCAGTGGGACAGGGACTGGAAACACCATATATTTT. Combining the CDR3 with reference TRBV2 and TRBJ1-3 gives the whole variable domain EPEVTQTPSHQVTQMGQEVILRCVPISNHLYFYWYRQILGQKVEFLVSFYNNEISEKSEIFDDQFSVERPDGSNFTLKIRSTKLEDSAMYFCASSGTGTGNTIYFGEGSWLTVV.

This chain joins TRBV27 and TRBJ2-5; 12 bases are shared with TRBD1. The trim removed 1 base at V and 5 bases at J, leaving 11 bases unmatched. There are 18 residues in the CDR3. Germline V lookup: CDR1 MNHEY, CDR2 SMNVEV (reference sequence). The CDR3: CASSLLLGGTGGLETQYF. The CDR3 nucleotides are TGTGCCAGCAGTTTATTGCTTGGCGGGACAGGGGGCCTGGAGACCCAGTACTTC.

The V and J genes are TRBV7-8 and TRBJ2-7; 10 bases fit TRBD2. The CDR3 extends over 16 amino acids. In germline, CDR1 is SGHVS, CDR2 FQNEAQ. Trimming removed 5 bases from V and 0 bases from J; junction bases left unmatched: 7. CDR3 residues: CASSPLAGGHSYEQYF. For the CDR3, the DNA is TGTGCCAGCAGCCCTTTAGCGGGGGGCCACTCCTACGAGCAGTACTTC.

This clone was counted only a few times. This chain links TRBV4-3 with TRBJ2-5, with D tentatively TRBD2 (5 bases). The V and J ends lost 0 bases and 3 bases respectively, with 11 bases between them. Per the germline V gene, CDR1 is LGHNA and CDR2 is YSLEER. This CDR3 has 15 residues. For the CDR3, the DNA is TGCGCCAGCAGCCAAGATCGGGGAAGAGAAGAGACCCAGTACTTC. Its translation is CASSQDRGREETQYF.

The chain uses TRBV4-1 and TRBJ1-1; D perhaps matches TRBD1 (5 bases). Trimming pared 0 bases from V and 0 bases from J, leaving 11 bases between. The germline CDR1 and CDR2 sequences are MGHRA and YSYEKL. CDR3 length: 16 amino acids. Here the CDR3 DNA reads TGCGCCAGCAGCCAAGATCGCAGGGCCATGAACACTGAAGCTTTCTTT. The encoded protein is CASSQDRRAMNTEAFF.

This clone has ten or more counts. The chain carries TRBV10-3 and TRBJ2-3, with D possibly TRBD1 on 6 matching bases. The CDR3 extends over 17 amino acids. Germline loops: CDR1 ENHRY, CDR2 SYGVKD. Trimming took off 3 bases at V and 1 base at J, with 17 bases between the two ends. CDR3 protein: CAISDPSGVGGTDTQYF. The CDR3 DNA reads TGTGCCATCAGTGACCCCTCAGGGGTAGGAGGCACAGATACGCAGTATTTT.

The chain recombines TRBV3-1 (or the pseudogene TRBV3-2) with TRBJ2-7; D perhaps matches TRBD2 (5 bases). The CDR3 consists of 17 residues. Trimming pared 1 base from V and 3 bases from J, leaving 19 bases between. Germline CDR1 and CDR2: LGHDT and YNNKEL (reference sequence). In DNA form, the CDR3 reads TGTGCCAGCAGCCAAGTGGGGTCGGGGTCTCCGCGCTACGAGCAGTACTTC. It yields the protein CASSQVGSGSPRYEQYF.

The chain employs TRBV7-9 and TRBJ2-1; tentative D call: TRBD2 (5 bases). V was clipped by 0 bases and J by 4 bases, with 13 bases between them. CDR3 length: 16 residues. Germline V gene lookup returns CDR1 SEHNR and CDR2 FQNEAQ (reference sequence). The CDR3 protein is CASSLASGNLYNEQFF. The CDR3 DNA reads TGTGCCAGCAGCTTAGCCTCCGGGAACCTATACAATGAGCAGTTCTTC.